The entry below describes one TCR beta chain. Its antigen is unknown. The data are from a study of T cell repertoires in cytomegalovirus infection. TCRdb reprocessed the reads via MiXCR and lists one record per CDR3 protein. This sample has around 300,000 distinct CDR3 sequences, with around 25% found just once. This specimen consisted of cultured PBMCs, obtained from culture after CMV antigen stimulation. This receptor was identified in a human donor in good health (CMV status not recorded). Some clones in this sample may be carry-over from other donors' samples.

In DNA form, the CDR3 reads TGTGCCAGCAGTTATGGAATAGGGACTGAAGCTTTCTTT. Amino acids: CASSYGIGTEAFF. The chain is built from TRBV6-2 or TRBV6-3 and TRBJ1-1; D unclear. CDR1 is MNHEY and CDR2 is SVGEGT in the germline V gene. Trimming removed 3 bases from V and 5 bases from J, with 10 bases in between. The length of the CDR3 is 13 residues.